The 32 T cell receptor beta chains below were found in one sample sequenced in a study of blood T cell repertoires in COVID-19. The method was immunoSEQ multiplex PCR; TCRdb's version includes in-frame clones alone and lacks a portion of them. The sample carries 200,000 to 250,000 clones, about 90% recorded once. Material for sequencing was PBMCs or T cells enriched from blood (not recorded which). These receptors all come from a woman in her thirties who had been exposed to COVID-19.

This clone was seen only once. The chain's CDR3 is CASSIVGARNSPLHF. Written as DNA, the CDR3 is TGTGCCAGTAGTATAGTAGGGGCGCGAAATTCACCCCTCCACTTT. The gene calls are TRBV19 and TRBJ1-6; weak D call: TRBD1 (5 bases). From germline, CDR1 is LNHDA and CDR2 SQIVND (reference sequence). CDR3 size: 15 residues. V was cut by 1 base and J by 7 bases, with 11 bases left in between.

This chain joins TRBV7-6 and TRBJ2-5; 9 bases match TRBD1. V shed 5 bases and J 5 bases; nucleotides not matched to a gene: 9. The germline V gene encodes CDR1 SGHVS and CDR2 FNYEAQ. The CDR3 covers 15 residues. The CDR3 nucleotides are TGTGCCAGCAGCCCCCCGGGACAGGGTTTTGAGACCCAGTACTTC. This codes for CASSPPGQGFETQYF.

This clone has only one observation. The chain employs TRBV27 and TRBJ2-1; 7 bases line up with TRBD2. The V and J ends lost 1 base and 6 bases, in that order; junction bases with no gene match: 18. The CDR3 consists of 19 residues. CDR1 MNHEY and CDR2 SMNVEV come from the germline V gene (reference sequence). CDR3 bases: TGTGCCAGCAGTTTATATCGGTTTGGGGGGGAGAGGATATCCAATGAGCAGTTCTTC. It is translated as CASSLYRFGGERISNEQFF.

In this sample, this clone turned up a few times. V is TRBV6-5 and J is TRBJ2-2; maybe TRBD2 (6 bases). The germline V and J ends were trimmed by 5 bases and 4 bases, with 8 bases remaining between them. The germline CDR1 and CDR2 sequences are MNHEY and SVGAGI. This CDR3 is 13 amino acids long. In DNA, the CDR3 is TGTGCCAGCAGTACTAGCTCCACCGGGGAGCTGTTTTTT. This sequence encodes CASSTSSTGELFF.

This clone appeared a few times. The rearrangement links TRBV29-1 to TRBJ2-1; 7 nucleotides align to TRBD1. V gave up 7 bases and J gave up 2 bases; unmatched junction bases: 11. The germline V gene has CDR1 SQVTM and CDR2 ANQGSEA. This CDR3 has 15 residues. The CDR3 DNA is TGCAGCGCCAAGGGGGCAGGGACCACCTACAATGAGCAGTTCTTC. It codes for CSAKGAGTTYNEQFF.

The chain carries TRBV15 and TRBJ2-1; TRBD2 might be the D (5 bases). There are 17 residues in the CDR3. V was clipped by 1 base and J by 5 bases, with 18 bases between them. Germline CDR1 reads LNHNV; CDR2 reads YYDKDF (reference sequence). DNA of the CDR3: TGTGCCACCAGCAGAGGTAGACTACTCGTCCTCCACAATGAGCAGTTCTTC. As protein: CATSRGRLLVLHNEQFF.

The chain is built from TRBV30 and TRBJ1-2; D perhaps matches TRBD1 (6 bases). V was pared by 0 bases and J by 4 bases, with 15 bases between. Germline CDR1 reads GTSNPN; CDR2 reads SVGIG (reference sequence). This CDR3 has 15 residues. The CDR3 loop reads CAWSVPGRTAYGYTF. The DNA for the CDR3 is TGTGCCTGGAGTGTACCGGGGCGGACAGCCTATGGCTACACCTTC.

The CDR3 DNA sequence: TGTGCCAGCAGCCCGGGATTAGCGTGGTCCTACAATGAGCAGTTCTTC. This gives the protein CASSPGLAWSYNEQFF. The gene calls are TRBV5-6 and TRBJ2-1; D might be TRBD2 (5 bases). This CDR3 region has 16 residues. With 4 bases removed from V and 1 base from J, the gap between germline ends came to 15 bases. Germline CDR1 and CDR2: SGHDT and YYEEEE.

The rearrangement links TRBV3-1 (or the pseudogene TRBV3-2) to TRBJ2-7, with 11 positions matching TRBD2. J lost 2 bases, V lost 3 bases, and 9 bases had no gene match. This CDR3 has 17 residues. CDR1 LGHDT and CDR2 YNNKEL come from the germline V gene (reference sequence). This CDR3 reads CASSQPAGLAETYEQYF. CDR3 bases: TGTGCCAGCAGCCAGCCTGCGGGACTAGCGGAAACCTACGAGCAGTACTTC.

The genes are TRBV2 and TRBJ1-2; the D gene is possibly TRBD1 (5 bases). The CDR3 spans 13 residues. Germline lookup yields CDR1 SNHLY and CDR2 FYNNEI. Trimming removed 3 bases at V and 7 bases at J, with 12 bases between. CDR3 loop: CASSDILGGGYTF. The DNA of the CDR3 is TGTGCCAGCAGTGATATACTGGGGGGTGGCTACACCTTC.

The chain has TRBV14 and TRBJ2-7; 9 bases match TRBD2. In germline, CDR1 is SGHDN, CDR2 FVKESK. V shed 4 bases and J 12 bases; nucleotides not matched to a gene: 10. CDR3 length: 13 amino acids. CDR3 bases: TGTGCCAGCAGCCGCACCGGGACTAGCTCGTCGTACTTC. Amino acids: CASSRTGTSSSYF.

The rearrangement links TRBV3-1 (or the pseudogene TRBV3-2) to TRBJ1-2, with D tentatively TRBD1 (6 bases). This CDR3 is 16 amino acids long. V lost 1 base and J lost 4, with 16 bases in between. CDR1 and CDR2 (germline): LGHDT, YNNKEL (reference sequence). CDR3 sequence reads: CASSQGYRATPYGYTF. The DNA of the CDR3 is TGTGCCAGCAGCCAAGGGTACAGGGCGACGCCCTATGGCTACACCTTC.

The table lists this clone with a few counts. CDR3 nucleotides: TGTGCCAGCAGCCCCGACAGGGTCGGAGGAAACACCATATATTTT. This encodes CASSPDRVGGNTIYF. The rearrangement links TRBV2 to TRBJ1-3, with 7 nucleotides matching TRBD1. The J segment lost 4 bases and the V segment lost 6 bases, leaving 9 bases of the junction unmatched. Germline lookup yields CDR1 SNHLY and CDR2 FYNNEI. CDR3 size: 15 residues.

The chain joins TRBV2 to TRBJ2-7; D remains unclear. CDR3 length equals 13 residues. The germline V and J ends were trimmed by 3 bases and 9 bases, with 15 bases remaining between them. Germline V lookup: CDR1 SNHLY, CDR2 FYNNEI. The CDR3 region is CASSEEFPGSQYF. In nucleotides, the CDR3 is TGTGCCAGCAGTGAGGAGTTCCCTGGGTCGCAGTACTTC.

This chain links TRBV20-1 with TRBJ2-7, with no clear D. Germline CDR1 and CDR2: DFQATT and SNEGSKA (reference sequence). The CDR3 contains 15 residues. Trimming pared 6 bases from V and 4 bases from J, leaving 22 bases between. The CDR3 nucleotides are TGCAGTGCCAGTTCCACCACCTCGTCGCGTTACGAGCAGTACTTC. This gives the protein CSASSTTSSRYEQYF.

The rearrangement links TRBV2 to TRBJ1-5, with a weak D call TRBD1 (6 bases). Germline V gene lookup returns CDR1 SNHLY and CDR2 FYNNEI. This CDR3 spans 15 amino acids. V dropped 6 bases and J dropped 2 bases, with 14 bases sitting between them. The CDR3 loop reads CASRAQQGGNQPQHF. The CDR3 DNA follows: TGTGCCAGCAGAGCCCAACAGGGTGGCAATCAGCCCCAGCATTTT. The whole variable domain, filled in from reference TRBV2 and TRBJ1-5, reads EPEVTQTPSHQVTQMGQEVILRCVPISNHLYFYWYRQILGQKVEFLVSFYNNEISEKSEIFDDQFSVERPDGSNFTLKIRSTKLEDSAMYFCASRAQQGGNQPQHFGDGTRLSIL.

This clone was detected only once. The chain couples TRBV5-1 to TRBJ2-5; 7 bases are a match to TRBD1. This CDR3 comprises 15 residues. The germline V gene has CDR1 SGHRS and CDR2 YFSETQ. V shed 2 bases, J shed 5 bases, and the junction held 9 bases outside the gene matches. In nucleotides, the CDR3 is TGCGCCAGCAGCTTCTCGACAGGGAATAGGGAGACCCAGTACTTC. It codes for CASSFSTGNRETQYF.

The chain couples TRBV11-2 to TRBJ2-7; TRBD1 might be the D (5 bases). V lost 4 bases, J lost 0 bases, and 7 bases lay in between. This CDR3 spans 13 amino acids. Germline V gene data show CDR1 as SGHAT and CDR2 as FQNNGV. CDR3: CASSSGFSYEQYF. The CDR3, as DNA: TGTGCCAGCAGCTCAGGGTTCTCCTACGAGCAGTACTTC.

This clone turned up a few times. The genes are TRBV9 and TRBJ2-5; D is possibly TRBD2 (6 bases). V dropped 0 bases and J dropped 0 bases, with 9 bases sitting between them. In germline, CDR1 is SGDLS, CDR2 YYNGEE. This CDR3 region has 15 residues. The CDR3 region is CASSVDGTYQETQYF. CDR3 DNA: TGTGCCAGCAGCGTAGACGGGACTTACCAAGAGACCCAGTACTTC.

V gene TRBV10-3 combines with J gene TRBJ2-1; 7 bases fit TRBD2. J lost 0 bases, V lost 2 bases, and 4 bases had no gene match. Germline CDR1 is ENHRY and CDR2 is SYGVKD. The CDR3 length is 16 residues. CDR3 residues: CAISEKRTSSYNEQFF. The CDR3 DNA is TGTGCCATCAGTGAGAAGAGGACTAGCTCCTACAATGAGCAGTTCTTC.

The chain joins TRBV10-3 to TRBJ2-1, with 10 bases fitting TRBD2. Germline V gene data show CDR1 as ENHRY and CDR2 as SYGVKD. The V gene end was trimmed by 2 bases and the J gene end by 1 base; junction bases not matched to a gene: 11. The length of the CDR3 is 19 residues. Here the CDR3 DNA reads TGTGCCATCAGTGAGGTGTGGGCTAGCGGGAGAGGTTCCTACAATGAGCAGTTCTTC. Protein: CAISEVWASGRGSYNEQFF.

This chain joins TRBV5-1 and TRBJ2-1; 9 bases align to TRBD1. V was clipped by 3 bases and J by 7 bases; unmatched bases: 14. Germline loops: CDR1 SGHRS, CDR2 YFSETQ. This CDR3 has 17 amino acids. CDR3 residues: CASSSTFTGGAGNEQFF. The CDR3 nucleotides read TGCGCCAGCAGCTCCACCTTTACAGGGGGCGCGGGAAATGAGCAGTTCTTC.

The genes are TRBV18 and TRBJ2-3; the D gene is possibly TRBD2 (6 bases). Germline V gives CDR1 KGHSH, CDR2 LQKENI. V lost 1 base and J lost 1, with 15 bases in between. The CDR3 runs to 17 residues. The CDR3 reads CASSPRNSGRGTDTQYF. CDR3 DNA sequence: TGTGCCAGCTCACCACGCAATAGCGGAAGGGGCACAGATACGCAGTATTTT.

This chain uses TRBV30 with TRBJ2-5; 7 bases are a match to TRBD1. Germline trimming cut 5 bases from V and 2 bases from J; bases unmatched to any gene: 5. CDR3 length: 13 amino acids. CDR1 and CDR2 (germline): GTSNPN, SVGIG (reference sequence). CDR3 bases: TGTGCCTGGGATACAGGGGTTCAAGAGACCCAGTACTTC. Protein sequence: CAWDTGVQETQYF.

V gene TRBV5-1 combines with J gene TRBJ2-2, with D possibly being TRBD1 (6 bases). The V end was cut by 5 bases, the J end by 5 bases, with 10 bases between. Germline V lookup: CDR1 SGHRS, CDR2 YFSETQ. CDR3 length equals 13 residues. CDR3 sequence: CASSFTGTGELFF. CDR3 in DNA: TGCGCCAGCAGTTTTACAGGGACCGGGGAGCTGTTTTTT.

The chain joins TRBV7-2 to TRBJ2-6, with D unresolved. Trimming removed 1 base at V and 2 bases at J, with 6 bases between. CDR1 is SGHTA, CDR2 FQGNSA, per germline. This CDR3 spans 15 amino acids. The CDR3 DNA reads as TGTGCCAGCAGCTTAGTTCTTCCTGGGGCCAACGTCCTGACTTTC. It is translated as CASSLVLPGANVLTF.

This clone was seen a handful of times. The gene calls are TRBV27 and TRBJ2-1; perhaps TRBD1 as D (5 bases). This CDR3 spans 15 amino acids. V gave up 2 bases and J gave up 0 bases, with 8 bases separating them. The germline V gene encodes CDR1 MNHEY and CDR2 SMNVEV (reference sequence). The chain's CDR3 is CASSLSRGSYNEQFF. CDR3 coding DNA: TGTGCCAGCAGTTTAAGTAGGGGCTCCTACAATGAGCAGTTCTTC.

V is TRBV19 and J is TRBJ2-1, with 9 bases identical to TRBD1. The CDR3 length is 14 residues. Germline V gene sequence: CDR1 LNHDA, CDR2 SQIVND (reference sequence). Unmatched junction bases numbered 3, after V lost 6 bases and J lost 3 bases. CDR3 residues: CASRGTGLYNEQFF. The CDR3, as DNA: TGTGCCAGTAGGGGGACAGGGCTCTACAATGAGCAGTTCTTC.

The chain carries TRBV14 and TRBJ1-6; 8 nucleotides align to TRBD1. CDR1 is SGHDN, CDR2 FVKESK, per germline. CDR3 length: 17 residues. The trim removed 1 base at V and 10 bases at J, leaving 12 bases unmatched. CDR3 nucleotide sequence: TGTGCCAGCAGCCAAGGGACTCAGACAGGGGTAAAATCACCCCTCCACTTT. As protein: CASSQGTQTGVKSPLHF.

The chain carries TRBV7-2 and TRBJ2-3; 10 positions match TRBD2. The CDR3 covers 17 residues. Trimming cost V 5 bases and J 5 bases; bases outside gene matches: 13. The germline V gene has CDR1 SGHTA and CDR2 FQGNSA. CDR3 in amino acids: CASSLPVSGRAEDTQYF. The CDR3 nucleotides are TGTGCCAGCAGCCTGCCCGTCAGCGGGAGGGCCGAAGATACGCAGTATTTT.

The V gene is TRBV5-4, the J gene TRBJ1-2, with D unresolved. V was clipped by 3 bases and J by 8 bases, with 8 bases between them. The length of the CDR3 is 11 residues. Germline loops: CDR1 SGHNT, CDR2 YYREEE (reference sequence). The CDR3, as DNA: TGTGCCAGCAGCTCCGGTTGGGGCTACACCTTC. Protein: CASSSGWGYTF.

The V call is TRBV6-4, the J call TRBJ1-2; 9 nucleotides align to TRBD1. CDR1 and CDR2 (germline): MRHNA, SNTAGT. There are 14 residues in the CDR3. V shed 6 bases, J shed 6 bases, and the junction held 8 bases outside the gene matches. CDR3 loop: CASSRTGGRDGYTF. In nucleotides, the CDR3 is TGTGCCAGCAGCCGAACAGGGGGCAGGGATGGCTACACCTTC.